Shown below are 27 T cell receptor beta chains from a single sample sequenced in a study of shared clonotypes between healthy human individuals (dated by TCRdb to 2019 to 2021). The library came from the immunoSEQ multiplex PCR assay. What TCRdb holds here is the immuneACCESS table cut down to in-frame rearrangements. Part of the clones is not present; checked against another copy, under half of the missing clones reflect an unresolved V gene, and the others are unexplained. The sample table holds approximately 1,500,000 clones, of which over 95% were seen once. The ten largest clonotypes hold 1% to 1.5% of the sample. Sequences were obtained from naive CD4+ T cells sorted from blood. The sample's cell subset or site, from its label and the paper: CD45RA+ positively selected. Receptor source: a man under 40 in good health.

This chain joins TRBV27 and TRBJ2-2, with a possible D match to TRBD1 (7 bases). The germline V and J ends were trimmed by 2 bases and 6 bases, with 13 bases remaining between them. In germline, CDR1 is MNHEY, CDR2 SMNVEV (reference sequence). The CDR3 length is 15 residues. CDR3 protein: CASSLTEGASGELFF. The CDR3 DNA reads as TGTGCCAGCAGTTTAACGGAGGGGGCTTCCGGGGAGCTGTTTTTT.

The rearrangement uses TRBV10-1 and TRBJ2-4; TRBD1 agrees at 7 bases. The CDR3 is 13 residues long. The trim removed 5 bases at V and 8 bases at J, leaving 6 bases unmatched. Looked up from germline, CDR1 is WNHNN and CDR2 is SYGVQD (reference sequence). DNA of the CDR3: TGCGCCAGCAGTCAGTACAGGGGTGACATTCAGTACTTC. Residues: CASSQYRGDIQYF.

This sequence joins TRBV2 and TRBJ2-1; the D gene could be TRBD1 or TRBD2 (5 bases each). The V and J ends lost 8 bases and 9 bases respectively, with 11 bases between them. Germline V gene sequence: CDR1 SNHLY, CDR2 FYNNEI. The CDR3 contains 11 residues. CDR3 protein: CASLLGGEQFF. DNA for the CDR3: TGTGCCAGCCTACTTGGGGGTGAGCAGTTCTTC.

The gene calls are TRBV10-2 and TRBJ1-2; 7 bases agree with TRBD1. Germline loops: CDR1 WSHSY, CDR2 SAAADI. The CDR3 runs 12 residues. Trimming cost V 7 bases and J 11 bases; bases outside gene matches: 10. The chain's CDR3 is CASTGTAQVYTF. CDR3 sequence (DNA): TGCGCCAGCACCGGGACAGCACAAGTATACACCTTC.

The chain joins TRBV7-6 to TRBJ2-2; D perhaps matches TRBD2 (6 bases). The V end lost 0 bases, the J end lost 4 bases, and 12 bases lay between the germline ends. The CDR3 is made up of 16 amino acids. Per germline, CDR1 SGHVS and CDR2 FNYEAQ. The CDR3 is CASSLAGGKGTGELFF. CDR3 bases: TGTGCCAGCAGCTTAGCGGGCGGGAAAGGCACCGGGGAGCTGTTTTTT.

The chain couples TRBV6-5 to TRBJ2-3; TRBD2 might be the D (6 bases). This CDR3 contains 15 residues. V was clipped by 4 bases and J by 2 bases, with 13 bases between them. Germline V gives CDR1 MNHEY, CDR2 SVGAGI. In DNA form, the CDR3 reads TGTGCCAGCAGTTTGGCGGGACGTTTCACAGATACGCAGTATTTT. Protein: CASSLAGRFTDTQYF.

The DNA for the CDR3 is TGTGCCAGCAGCTTAGGGATAAGCACAGATACGCAGTATTTT. Translating it yields CASSLGISTDTQYF. The V call is TRBV7-3, the J call TRBJ2-3; D gene ambiguous. Germline CDR1 is SGHTA and CDR2 is FQGTGA. The CDR3 length is 14 residues. Trimming pared 2 bases from V and 0 bases from J, leaving 6 bases between. Looking up the rest from reference TRBV7-3 and TRBJ2-3 gives the full variable domain: GAGVSQTPSNKVTEKGKYVELRCDPISGHTALYWYRQSLGQGPEFLIYFQGTGAADDSGLPNDRFFAVRPEGSVSTLKIQRTERGDSAVYLCASSLGISTDTQYFGPGTRLTVL.

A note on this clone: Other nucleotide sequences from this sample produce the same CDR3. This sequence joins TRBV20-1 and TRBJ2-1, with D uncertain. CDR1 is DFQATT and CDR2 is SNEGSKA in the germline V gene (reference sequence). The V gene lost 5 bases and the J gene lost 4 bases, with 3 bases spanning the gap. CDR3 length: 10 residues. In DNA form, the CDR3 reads TGCAGTGCTGCATACAATGAGCAGTTCTTC. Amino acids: CSAAYNEQFF.

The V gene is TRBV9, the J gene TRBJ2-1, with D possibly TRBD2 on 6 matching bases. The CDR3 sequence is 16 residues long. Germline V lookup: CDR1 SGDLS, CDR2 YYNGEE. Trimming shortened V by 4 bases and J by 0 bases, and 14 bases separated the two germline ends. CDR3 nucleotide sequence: TGTGCCAGCAGCTTGAGCCCTAGCGTCTCCTACAATGAGCAGTTCTTC. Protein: CASSLSPSVSYNEQFF.

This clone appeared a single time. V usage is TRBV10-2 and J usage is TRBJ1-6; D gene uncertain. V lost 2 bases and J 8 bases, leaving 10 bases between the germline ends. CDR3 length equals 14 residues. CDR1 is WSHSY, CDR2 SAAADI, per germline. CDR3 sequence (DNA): TGCGCCAGCAGTGAGATCGGAGCAGATTCACCCCTCCACTTT. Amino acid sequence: CASSEIGADSPLHF.

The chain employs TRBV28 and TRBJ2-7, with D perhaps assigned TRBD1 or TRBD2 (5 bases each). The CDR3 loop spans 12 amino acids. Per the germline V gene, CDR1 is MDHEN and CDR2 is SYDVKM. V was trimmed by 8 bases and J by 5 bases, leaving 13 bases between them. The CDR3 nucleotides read TGTGCCAGCGAAGGGACGAGACACGAGCAGTACTTC. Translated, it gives CASEGTRHEQYF.

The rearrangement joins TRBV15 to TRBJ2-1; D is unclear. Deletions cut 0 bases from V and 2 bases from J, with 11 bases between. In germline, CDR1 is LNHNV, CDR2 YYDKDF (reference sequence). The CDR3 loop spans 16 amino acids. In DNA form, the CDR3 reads TGTGCCACCAGCAGAGACCTGGACCGCGCCTACAATGAGCAGTTCTTC. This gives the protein CATSRDLDRAYNEQFF.

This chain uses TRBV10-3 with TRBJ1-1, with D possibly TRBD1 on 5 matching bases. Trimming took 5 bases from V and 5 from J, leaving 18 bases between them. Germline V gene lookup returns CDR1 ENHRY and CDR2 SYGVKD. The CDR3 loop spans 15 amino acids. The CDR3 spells CAISQDYIGATEAFF. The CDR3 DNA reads TGTGCCATCAGTCAGGATTACATTGGGGCTACTGAAGCTTTCTTT.

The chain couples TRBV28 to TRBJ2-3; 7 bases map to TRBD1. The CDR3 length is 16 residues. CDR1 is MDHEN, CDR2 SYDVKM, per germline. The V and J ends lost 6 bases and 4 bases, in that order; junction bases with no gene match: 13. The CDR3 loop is CASSRPDRVLSDTQYF. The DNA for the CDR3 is TGTGCCAGCAGCCGCCCCGACAGGGTTTTATCAGATACGCAGTATTTT.

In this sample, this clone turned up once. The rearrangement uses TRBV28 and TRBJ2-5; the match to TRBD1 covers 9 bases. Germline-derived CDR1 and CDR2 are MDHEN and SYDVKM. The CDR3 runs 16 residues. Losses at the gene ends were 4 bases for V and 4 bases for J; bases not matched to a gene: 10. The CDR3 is CASSSPGTGISETQYF. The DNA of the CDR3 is TGTGCCAGCAGTTCTCCCGGGACAGGGATTTCAGAGACCCAGTACTTC.

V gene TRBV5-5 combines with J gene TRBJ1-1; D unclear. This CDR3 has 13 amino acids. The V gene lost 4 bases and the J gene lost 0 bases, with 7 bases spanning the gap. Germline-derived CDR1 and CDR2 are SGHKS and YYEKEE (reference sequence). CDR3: CASSASLNTEAFF. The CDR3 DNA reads TGTGCCAGCAGCGCCTCATTGAACACTGAAGCTTTCTTT.

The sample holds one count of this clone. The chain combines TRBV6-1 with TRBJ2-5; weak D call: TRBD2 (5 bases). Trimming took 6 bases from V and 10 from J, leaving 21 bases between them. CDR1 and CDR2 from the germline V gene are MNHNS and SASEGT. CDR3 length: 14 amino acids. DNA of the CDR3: TGTGCCAGCAGCCTAGATGGGAGCCGAGGGATCCAGTACTTC. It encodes CASSLDGSRGIQYF.

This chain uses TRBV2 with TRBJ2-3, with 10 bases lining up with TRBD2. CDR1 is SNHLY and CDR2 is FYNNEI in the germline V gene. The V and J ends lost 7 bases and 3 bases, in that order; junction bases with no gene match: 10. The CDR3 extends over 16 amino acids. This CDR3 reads CASNGVSGGRTDTQYF. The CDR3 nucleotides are TGTGCCAGCAACGGTGTTAGCGGGGGGAGGACAGATACGCAGTATTTT.

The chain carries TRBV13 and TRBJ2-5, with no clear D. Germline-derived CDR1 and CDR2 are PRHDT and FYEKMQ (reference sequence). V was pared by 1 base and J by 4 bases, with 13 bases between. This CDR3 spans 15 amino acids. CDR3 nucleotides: TGTGCCAGCAGCTTAGCCGGACGAACGGGAGAGACCCAGTACTTC. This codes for CASSLAGRTGETQYF.

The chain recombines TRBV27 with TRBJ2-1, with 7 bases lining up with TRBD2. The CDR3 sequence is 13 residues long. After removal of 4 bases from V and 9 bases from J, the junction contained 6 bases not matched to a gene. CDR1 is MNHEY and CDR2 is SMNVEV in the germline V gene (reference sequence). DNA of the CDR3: TGTGCCAGCAGTTGGAAGGGAGGGATTGAGCAGTTCTTC. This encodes CASSWKGGIEQFF.

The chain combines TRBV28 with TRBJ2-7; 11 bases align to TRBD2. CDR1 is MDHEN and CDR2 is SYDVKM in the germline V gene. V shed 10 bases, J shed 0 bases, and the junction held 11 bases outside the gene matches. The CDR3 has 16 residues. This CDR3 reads CAISTSGASDSYEQYF. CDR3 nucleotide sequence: TGTGCCATCTCGACTAGCGGGGCGAGTGACTCCTACGAGCAGTACTTC.

In nucleotides, the CDR3 is TGTGCCAACCGGACCCCGCGGGGGGATACCCAGTACTTC. Its protein product is CANRTPRGDTQYF. The chain uses TRBV28 and TRBJ2-5; TRBD2 aligns across 8 bases. With 10 bases clipped from V and 8 bases from J, the junction kept 12 bases outside the gene matches. CDR3 size: 13 residues. Germline CDR1 reads MDHEN; CDR2 reads SYDVKM.

The CDR3: CASSLYRGHEQYF. CDR3 nucleotide sequence: TGTGCCAGCAGCCTATACAGGGGCCACGAGCAGTACTTC. This rearrangement joins TRBV7-3 to TRBJ2-7, with 7 bases identical to TRBD1. The CDR3 has 13 amino acids. Trimming took 5 bases from V and 5 from J; bases not matched to a gene: 6. The V gene's germline CDR1 is SGHTA and CDR2 FQGTGA.

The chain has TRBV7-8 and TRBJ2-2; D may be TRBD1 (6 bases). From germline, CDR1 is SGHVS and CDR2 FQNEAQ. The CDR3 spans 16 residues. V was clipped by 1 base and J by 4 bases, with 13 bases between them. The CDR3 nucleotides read TGTGCCAGCAGCTTAGAATACAGGGCCGCCACCGGGGAGCTGTTTTTT. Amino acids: CASSLEYRAATGELFF.

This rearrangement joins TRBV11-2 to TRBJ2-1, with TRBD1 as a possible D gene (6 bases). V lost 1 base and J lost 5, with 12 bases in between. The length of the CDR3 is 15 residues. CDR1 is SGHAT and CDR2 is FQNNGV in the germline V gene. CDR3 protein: CASSLVAGADNEQFF. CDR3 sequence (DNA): TGTGCCAGCAGCTTAGTGGCAGGGGCGGACAATGAGCAGTTCTTC.

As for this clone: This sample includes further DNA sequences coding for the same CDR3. CDR3 protein: CASSIAQGSNQPQHF. CDR3 nucleotide sequence: TGTGCCAGTAGTATAGCACAAGGGAGCAATCAGCCCCAGCATTTT. The chain joins TRBV19 to TRBJ1-5; D gene unclear. The germline gives CDR1 LNHDA, CDR2 SQIVND (reference sequence). This CDR3 has 15 residues. Between the trimmed V and J ends, which lost 1 base and 1 base, there was a span of 8 bases. The full variable domain, its missing parts supplied by reference TRBV19 and TRBJ1-5, is DGGITQSPKYLFRKEGQNVTLSCEQNLNHDAMYWYRQDPGQGLRLIYYSQIVNDFQKGDIAEGYSVSREKKESFPLTVTSAQKNPTAFYLCASSIAQGSNQPQHFGDGTRLSIL.

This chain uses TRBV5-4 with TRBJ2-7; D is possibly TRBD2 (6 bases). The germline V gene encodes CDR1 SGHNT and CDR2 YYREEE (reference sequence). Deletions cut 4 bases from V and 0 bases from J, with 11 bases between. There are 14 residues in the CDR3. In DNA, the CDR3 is TGTGCCAGCAGCACGGGACTCAGCTCCTACGAGCAGTACTTC. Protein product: CASSTGLSSYEQYF.